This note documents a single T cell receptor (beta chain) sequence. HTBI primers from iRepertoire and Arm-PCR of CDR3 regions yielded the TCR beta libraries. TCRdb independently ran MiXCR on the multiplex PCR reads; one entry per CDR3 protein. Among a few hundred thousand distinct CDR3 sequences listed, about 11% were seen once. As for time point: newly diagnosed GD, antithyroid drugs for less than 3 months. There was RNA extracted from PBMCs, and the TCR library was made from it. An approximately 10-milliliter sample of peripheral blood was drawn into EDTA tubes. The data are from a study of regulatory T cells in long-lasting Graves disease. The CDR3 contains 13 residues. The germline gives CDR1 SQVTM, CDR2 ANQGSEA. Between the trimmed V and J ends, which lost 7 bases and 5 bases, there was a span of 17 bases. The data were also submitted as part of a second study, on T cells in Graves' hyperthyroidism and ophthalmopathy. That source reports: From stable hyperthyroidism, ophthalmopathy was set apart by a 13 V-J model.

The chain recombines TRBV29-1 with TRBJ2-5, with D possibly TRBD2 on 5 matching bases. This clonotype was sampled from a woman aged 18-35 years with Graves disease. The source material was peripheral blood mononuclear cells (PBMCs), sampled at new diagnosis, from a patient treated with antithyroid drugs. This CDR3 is CSAKGLYVETQYF. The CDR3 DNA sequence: TGCAGCGCTAAAGGACTGTACGTCGAGACCCAGTACTTC.